One sample yielded the 14 T cell receptor beta chains listed below, sequenced in a study of beta chain features in type 1 diabetes. The entirety of the isolated RNA underwent reverse transcription, so expressed TCRB transcripts were sequenced. Some clones are missing from TCRdb's copy, which holds only in-frame ones; the method was immunoSEQ multiplex PCR. The sample consists of hundreds of thousands of clones, around 16% of them appearing once. The sample comprised naive CD4+ T cells from blood. Every receptor here comes from a man in his late teens or twenties in good health.

The rearrangement links TRBV28 to TRBJ2-3; 7 nucleotides align to TRBD2. The CDR3 is 15 amino acids. Trimming removed 0 bases from V and 7 bases from J; junction bases left unmatched: 7. Germline CDR1 reads MDHEN; CDR2 reads SYDVKM. As DNA, the CDR3 is TGTGCCAGCAGTTTATGGTCTAGCGGAACCCATACGCAGTATTTT. Translating it yields CASSLWSSGTHTQYF.

The rearrangement uses TRBV5-1 and TRBJ2-1; 11 bases are a match to TRBD2. The ends lost 9 bases at V and 8 bases at J; junction bases unmatched: 7. This CDR3 has 13 residues. The germline V gene has CDR1 SGHRS and CDR2 YFSETQ. The CDR3 loop is CATSTSGRYEQFF. The CDR3 DNA follows: TGCGCCACCTCAACTAGCGGGAGATATGAGCAGTTCTTC.

This rearrangement joins TRBV6-1 to TRBJ1-2, with 8 bases identical to TRBD1. CDR1 and CDR2 from the germline V gene are MNHNS and SASEGT. The CDR3 covers 15 residues. The V segment lost 7 bases and the J segment 3 bases; nucleotides outside the gene matches: 10. Here the CDR3 reads CASTRAQGADYGYTF. In DNA, the CDR3 is TGTGCCAGCACGAGAGCTCAGGGGGCAGACTATGGCTACACCTTC.

The gene calls are TRBV2 and TRBJ2-7; D is undetermined. In germline, CDR1 is SNHLY, CDR2 FYNNEI. This CDR3 spans 12 amino acids. Trimming cost V 3 bases and J 3 bases, with 6 bases left between them. This CDR3 reads CASSESYYEQYF. The CDR3, as DNA: TGTGCCAGCAGTGAGTCCTACTACGAGCAGTACTTC.

V gene TRBV11-2 combines with J gene TRBJ2-2, with D perhaps matching TRBD1 or TRBD2 (6 bases each). This CDR3 has 14 amino acids. Germline loops: CDR1 SGHAT, CDR2 FQNNGV. V lost 5 bases, J lost 1 base, and 8 bases lay in between. The CDR3 protein is CASSRGRNTGELFF. The CDR3 region has the DNA TGTGCCAGCAGCCGGGGGCGGAACACCGGGGAGCTGTTTTTT.

The V gene is TRBV27, the J gene TRBJ1-1, with 7 bases lining up with TRBD1. Germline V gene lookup returns CDR1 MNHEY and CDR2 SMNVEV (reference sequence). The CDR3 has 14 amino acids. Trimming removed 3 bases from V and 5 bases from J; junction bases left unmatched: 6. CDR3 protein: CASSFGRGRTEAFF. CDR3 DNA: TGTGCCAGCAGTTTCGGCAGGGGGAGGACTGAAGCTTTCTTT.

This clone turned up a few times. The genes are TRBV5-5 and TRBJ2-7, with 7 bases that match TRBD1. Germline CDR1 and CDR2: SGHKS and YYEKEE (reference sequence). This CDR3 contains 15 residues. The J segment lost 4 bases and the V segment lost 4 bases, leaving 11 bases of the junction unmatched. The CDR3 nucleotides read TGTGCCAGCAGCGCCCGTCCGGGACAGAGTTACGAGCAGTACTTC. Translation gives CASSARPGQSYEQYF.

This clone was recorded many times. The rearrangement uses TRBV7-2 and TRBJ1-4; TRBD1 might be the D (6 bases). The CDR3 spans 14 residues. Trimming removed 6 bases at V and 8 bases at J, with 16 bases between. Germline V gene sequence: CDR1 SGHTA, CDR2 FQGNSA. CDR3 amino acids: CASRRTGFGEKLFF. CDR3 DNA sequence: TGTGCCAGCAGACGTACAGGGTTTGGAGAAAAACTGTTTTTT.

The chain joins TRBV18 to TRBJ2-2; D assignment may be TRBD1 or TRBD2 (5 bases each). V was pared by 5 bases and J by 2 bases, with 12 bases between. CDR1 is KGHSH and CDR2 is LQKENI in the germline V gene. This CDR3 comprises 15 residues. DNA of the CDR3: TGTGCCAGCTCAGGGGGACGGACAAACACCGGGGAGCTGTTTTTT. As protein: CASSGGRTNTGELFF.

This chain connects TRBV4-2 to TRBJ2-3, with D hard to call. The CDR3 spans 14 residues. The V end lost 6 bases, the J end lost 4 bases, and 14 bases lay between the germline ends. CDR1 LGHNA and CDR2 YNFKEQ come from the germline V gene. CDR3: CASRPPFSADTQYF. DNA of the CDR3: TGTGCCAGCAGGCCCCCTTTTTCCGCAGATACGCAGTATTTT.

This clone turned up a few times. The chain recombines TRBV28 with TRBJ2-2, with 9 bases fitting TRBD2. This CDR3 is built from 15 residues. Germline lookup yields CDR1 MDHEN and CDR2 SYDVKM. V was pared by 9 bases and J by 0 bases, with 5 bases of the junction left unmatched. DNA for the CDR3: TGTGCCAGTAGTAGCGGGGGAGCGAACACCGGGGAGCTGTTTTTT. Residues: CASSSGGANTGELFF.

The CDR3 DNA reads as TGTGCTAGTGCTCCTCTGCGGGGCAGGCAGTATTTT. As protein: CASAPLRGRQYF. The chain employs TRBV12-5 and TRBJ2-3; perhaps TRBD2 as D (6 bases). The CDR3 covers 12 residues. V gave up 7 bases and J gave up 11 bases, with 16 bases separating them. CDR1 and CDR2 from the germline V gene are LGHNT and FRNRAP.

For this clone: The same CDR3 arises from other DNA sequences in this sample as well. The chain joins TRBV29-1 to TRBJ2-1, with a weak D call TRBD1 (6 bases). V dropped 4 bases and J dropped 4 bases, with 8 bases sitting between them. CDR1 and CDR2 from the germline V gene are SQVTM and ANQGSEA. The CDR3 covers 12 residues. This CDR3 is CSVATGYNEQFF. Here the CDR3 DNA reads TGCAGCGTTGCTACAGGGTACAATGAGCAGTTCTTC.

This chain uses TRBV21-1 with TRBJ2-3; the DNA was not used to check the table's D call, TRBD1. TRBV21-1 is a pseudogene segment. The CDR3 has 18 residues. The DNA of the CDR3 is TGTGCCAGCAACCCAGGACAGGGATTGGGTAGGGGCACAGATACGCAGTATTTT. Translation: CASNPGQGLGRGTDTQYF.